These 13 T cell receptor beta chains came from one sample sequenced in a study of blood T cells in healthy people across ages. Then a second PCR, running about 6 to 11 cycles, was carried out with a sample-barcoded 5' primer and a J-beta primer mix. MiXCR was run by TCRdb on the 5' RACE reads, yielding one entry per CDR3 protein. The table records 600,000 to 850,000 distinct CDR3 sequences, 25% of them present only once. The same data also contributed to another study, on T cells of mothers and their children.

The sample comprised blood. The receptors were gathered from a boy between 5 and 17 years old in good health.

This clonotype was recorded a few times. The V and J genes are TRBV10-3 and TRBJ2-5; tentative D call: TRBD2 (6 bases). The J call is in doubt because the DNA end fits TRBJ2-7 better. Germline-derived CDR1 and CDR2 are ENHRY and SYGVKD. The CDR3 extends over 13 amino acids. For the CDR3, the DNA is TGTGCCATTGGGACTTCGAGCTCCTACGAGCAGTACTTC. This sequence encodes CAIGTSSSYEQYF.

The J gene is TRBJ2-7, the V gene TRBV3-1; 10 positions match TRBD2. Germline CDR1 reads LGHDT; CDR2 reads YNNKEL (reference sequence). V dropped 4 bases and J dropped 4; count of bases not matched to a gene: 10. The CDR3 covers 16 residues. In DNA, the CDR3 is TGTGCCAGCAGCCCAGGGCGCCTAGCGGGGGTGTACGAGCAGTACTTC. Translated: CASSPGRLAGVYEQYF.

In this sample, this clonotype turned up a few times. This sequence joins TRBV7-2 and TRBJ2-3, with TRBD2 matching 15 bases. J was trimmed by 6 bases and V by 5 bases; bases with no gene match: 6. CDR3 length: 16 amino acids. From germline, CDR1 is SGHTA and CDR2 FQGNSA. CDR3 sequence (DNA): TGTGCCAGCAGCCCTAGGACTAGCGGGGGGGCCGATACGCAGTATTTT. This gives the protein CASSPRTSGGADTQYF. The entire variable domain, with the rest obtained from reference TRBV7-2 and TRBJ2-3, is as follows: GAGVSQSPSNKVTEKGKDVELRCDPISGHTALYWYRQSLGQGLEFLIYFQGNSAPDKSGLPSDRFSAERTGGSVSTLTIQRTQQEDSAVYLCASSPRTSGGADTQYFGPGTRLTVL.

The genes are TRBV9 and TRBJ2-3; D gene uncertain. From germline, CDR1 is SGDLS and CDR2 YYNGEE. Trimming removed 4 bases from V and 2 bases from J, with 11 bases in between. The CDR3 has 14 residues. The CDR3 spells CASSPTFDTDTQYF. CDR3 nucleotide sequence: TGTGCCAGCAGCCCAACCTTCGACACAGATACGCAGTATTTT.

This CDR3 reads CASSYLAGGRNEQFF. The CDR3 DNA follows: TGTGCCAGCAGTTACCTGGCGGGGGGCCGGAATGAGCAGTTCTTC. This chain joins TRBV6-2 or TRBV6-3 and TRBJ2-5, with TRBD2 matching 8 bases. The J call is doubtful: the DNA matches TRBJ2-1 better. Germline V gene data show CDR1 as MNHEY and CDR2 as SVGEGT. The CDR3 spans 15 residues.

The V gene is TRBV13, the J gene TRBJ2-5, with 10 bases fitting TRBD2. The DNA end is a closer match to TRBJ2-7, so the J assignment may be wrong. CDR1 is PRHDT, CDR2 FYEKMQ, per germline (reference sequence). The CDR3 has 15 amino acids. CDR3 nucleotide sequence: TGTGCCAGCAGCTTACGGAGCGGGAGGGCCCGCGAGCAGTACTTC. Amino acid sequence: CASSLRSGRAREQYF.

In DNA, the CDR3 is TGTGCCAGCAGCGGCGGGGGGGCTTACTACGAGCAGTACTTC. This gives the protein CASSGGGAYYEQYF. This rearrangement joins TRBV14 to TRBJ2-7, with 9 positions matching TRBD2. Germline CDR1 and CDR2: SGHDN and FVKESK. The CDR3 has 14 residues. J lost 3 bases, V lost 5 bases, and 5 bases had no gene match. The full variable domain, with the rest looked up from reference TRBV14 and TRBJ2-7, is EAGVTQFPSHSVIEKGQTVTLRCDPISGHDNLYWYRRVMGKEIKFLLHFVKESKQDESGMPNNRFLAERTGGTYSTLKVQPAELEDSGVYFCASSGGGAYYEQYFGPGTRLTVT.

The genes are TRBV3-1 and TRBJ2-1; 12 bases agree with TRBD2. The length of the CDR3 is 16 residues. V shed 0 bases and J 6 bases; nucleotides not matched to a gene: 3. The germline V gene has CDR1 LGHDT and CDR2 YNNKEL (reference sequence). CDR3 sequence reads: CASSQEGGLAGNEQFF. The CDR3 DNA follows: TGTGCCAGCAGCCAAGAGGGGGGACTAGCGGGCAATGAGCAGTTCTTC.

V is TRBV7-8 and J is TRBJ1-2, with TRBD1 identical over 7 bases. Germline assignment: CDR1 SGHVS and CDR2 FQNEAQ. This CDR3 contains 14 residues. Trimming removed 4 bases from V and 6 bases from J; junction bases left unmatched: 8. CDR3 sequence (DNA): TGTGCCAGCAGCTCAACGCGAACAGGGGATGGCTACACCTTC. Its translation: CASSSTRTGDGYTF.

This clonotype turned up a few times. The J gene is TRBJ2-5, the V gene TRBV7-6; TRBD1 agrees at 7 bases. The J call may be faulty, since TRBJ2-1 better matches the DNA end. CDR1 SGHVS and CDR2 FNYEAQ come from the germline V gene. The CDR3 runs 15 residues. CDR3 sequence reads: CASTLFPGTANEQFF. CDR3 bases: TGTGCCAGCACCCTATTTCCCGGGACAGCGAATGAGCAGTTCTTC.

Only a few counts were recorded for this clonotype. V gene TRBV10-3 combines with J gene TRBJ2-3; the D gene could be TRBD1 or TRBD2 (5 bases each). Trimming left V 4 bases short and J 4 bases short, with 9 bases between. The CDR3 is 13 residues long. Germline V gives CDR1 ENHRY, CDR2 SYGVKD. Here the CDR3 DNA reads TGTGCCATCAGTGTCGGGGCTCCAGATACGCAGTATTTT. This translates into CAISVGAPDTQYF.

The chain has TRBV29-1 and TRBJ1-1; D not certain. V lost 4 bases, J lost 5 bases, and 8 bases lay in between. CDR3 length: 11 amino acids. Germline CDR1 reads SQVTM; CDR2 reads ANQGSEA. The CDR3: CSVGSRTEAFF. The CDR3 DNA is TGCAGCGTTGGCTCGCGAACTGAAGCTTTCTTT.

The V gene is TRBV27, the J gene TRBJ2-7; 9 positions match TRBD2. The CDR3 has 15 amino acids. The germline V gene encodes CDR1 MNHEY and CDR2 SMNVEV (reference sequence). V gave up 8 bases and J gave up 3 bases; unmatched junction bases: 11. The CDR3 sequence is CASQPATSGRYEQYF. The CDR3 coding sequence is TGTGCCAGCCAACCCGCAACTAGCGGGCGCTACGAGCAGTACTTC.